This is a list of T cell receptor beta chains from one sample in a study of T cell responses to AZD1222 COVID-19 vaccine. The method was immunoSEQ multiplex PCR; TCRdb's version includes in-frame clones alone and lacks a portion of them. Here the sample spans more than 150,000 clones, around 92% being singletons. The material was peripheral blood, obtained on day 0 of AZD1222 vaccination. All receptors derive from an adult in good health. The CDR3 runs from the conserved cysteine through the conserved F or W. D genes are given only for firm matches. Clone size is given for some rows only: seen once, a few or many times, or a class if the clone is expanded.

CDR3 protein,CDR3 DNA,D gene,J gene,clone size,V gene
CASSLITGGTHSNQPQHF,TGTGCCAGCAGTCTAATCACAGGGGGCACCCATAGCAATCAGCCCCAGCATTTT,TRBD1,TRBJ1-5,-,TRBV27
CASSQRLTGLANEKLFF,TGTGCCAGCAGCCAACGACTGACAGGGCTTGCTAATGAAAAACTGTTTTTT,TRBD1,TRBJ1-4,-,TRBV13
CASSLTGAQAGNTIYF,TGTGCCAGCAGCTTAACGGGGGCTCAAGCTGGAAACACCATATATTTT,-,TRBJ1-3,-,TRBV7-2
CASSLSRPTPMNTEAFF,TGTGCCAGCAGCTTGTCCAGGCCTACCCCCATGAACACTGAAGCTTTCTTT,-,TRBJ1-1,-,TRBV5-5
CASSRVGGNTGYTF,TGTGCCAGCAGCCGGGTCGGGGGGAATACTGGCTACACCTTC,-,TRBJ1-2,-,TRBV9
CASSLGQRYYEQYF,TGTGCCAGCAGCTTAGGACAGCGCTACTACGAGCAGTACTTC,-,TRBJ2-7,-,TRBV7-2
CASSPGPISYNEQFF,TGTGCCAGTAGTCCTGGACCGATCTCCTACAATGAGCAGTTCTTC,-,TRBJ2-1,-,TRBV19
CASSQRSYNEQFF,TGCGCCAGCAGCCAAAGATCCTACAATGAGCAGTTCTTC,-,TRBJ2-1,-,TRBV23-1
CASSVEAAHSYNEQFF,TGTGCCAGCAGCGTAGAGGCAGCTCACTCCTACAATGAGCAGTTCTTC,-,TRBJ2-1,-,TRBV9
CASSWTGNNEQFF,TGTGCCAGCAGCTGGACAGGGAACAATGAGCAGTTCTTC,TRBD1,TRBJ2-1,-,TRBV5-4
CASTPRADSYEQYF,TGTGCCAGCACCCCAAGGGCAGACTCCTACGAGCAGTACTTC,-,TRBJ2-7,-,TRBV6-5
CASSHATGTANYGYTF,TGCGCCAGCAGCCACGCCACCGGGACAGCGAACTATGGCTACACCTTC,TRBD1,TRBJ1-2,-,TRBV4-1
CSASLRRIPSYEQYF,TGCAGTGCTAGTCTGCGGCGAATCCCCTCCTACGAGCAGTACTTC,-,TRBJ2-7,once,TRBV20-1
CATRGRSSYEQYF,TGTGCCACAAGGGGGCGGAGCTCCTACGAGCAGTACTTC,TRBD1,TRBJ2-7,-,TRBV19
CATSDVDRTYGYTF,TGTGCCACCAGTGATGTAGACAGAACCTATGGCTACACCTTC,-,TRBJ1-2,-,TRBV24-1
CASSMTGGRYEQYF,TGTGCCAGCAGTATGACGGGAGGGCGCTACGAGCAGTACTTC,TRBD2,TRBJ2-7,-,TRBV27
CASSEASGSPGYTF,TGTGCCAGCAGTGAAGCGTCGGGGTCCCCTGGCTACACCTTC,-,TRBJ1-2,-,TRBV6-1
CASSQSATRVLMNTEAFF,TGCGCCAGCAGCCAATCGGCCACCAGGGTCCTAATGAACACTGAAGCTTTCTTT,-,TRBJ1-1,-,TRBV4-1
CSVEGELDEQYF,TGCAGCGTTGAGGGGGAATTGGACGAGCAGTACTTC,-,TRBJ2-7,-,TRBV29-1
CASSDLRLANSDEQFF,TGTGCCAGCAGCGATTTGCGGCTAGCGAACAGTGATGAGCAGTTCTTC,-,TRBJ2-1,-,TRBV5-6
CASSTRGFDQPQHF,TGTGCCAGTAGTACCAGGGGGTTCGATCAGCCCCAGCATTTT,TRBD1,TRBJ1-5,once,TRBV19
CASSAGTEYEQYF,TGTGCCAGCAGTGCTGGGACAGAATACGAGCAGTACTTC,TRBD1,TRBJ2-7,-,TRBV3-1/TRBV3-2
CASSENPRKDTQYF,TGTGCCAGCAGCGAGAATCCTAGGAAAGATACGCAGTATTTT,-,TRBJ2-3,-,TRBV6-5
CASSYVRTGGYEQYF,TGTGCCAGCAGTTACGTGCGGACCGGGGGCTACGAGCAGTACTTC,-,TRBJ2-7,-,TRBV6-2/TRBV6-3
CASSLLGTGNTGELFF,TGTGCCAGCAGTTTATTGGGGACAGGTAACACCGGGGAGCTGTTTTTT,TRBD1,TRBJ2-2,-,TRBV28
CASSVKDSNQPQHF,TGTGCCAGCAGCGTAAAGGATAGCAATCAGCCCCAGCATTTT,-,TRBJ1-5,once,TRBV9
CASSQEPGEANVLTF,TGCGCCAGCAGCCAAGAACCCGGGGAGGCCAACGTCCTGACTTTC,-,TRBJ2-6,-,TRBV4-3
CASSPLAGAYNEQFF,TGTGCCAGCAGCCCACTAGCGGGAGCCTACAATGAGCAGTTCTTC,TRBD2,TRBJ2-1,-,TRBV7-2
CASSRDGQETQYF,TGTGCCAGCAGCCGGGACGGCCAAGAGACCCAGTACTTC,-,TRBJ2-5,-,TRBV11-2